The 14 T cell receptor beta chains reported below all come from one sample, sequenced in a study of T cell responses to AZD1222 COVID-19 vaccine. TCRdb's copy holds only in-frame clones and misses some; the assay was immunoSEQ multiplex PCR. The sample records about 130,000 clones, around 83% being singletons. The input for sequencing was peripheral blood, taken 28 days after the second AZD1222 dose. These receptors came from an adult who received the AZD1222 COVID-19 vaccine.

The gene calls are TRBV28 and TRBJ2-2, with 8 bases lining up with TRBD1. The CDR3 extends over 16 amino acids. V lost 3 bases, J lost 5 bases, and 8 bases stayed unmatched. The V gene's germline CDR1 is MDHEN and CDR2 SYDVKM. The CDR3 sequence: CASSFIPTGVTGELFF. CDR3 bases: TGTGCCAGCAGTTTCATCCCGACAGGGGTGACCGGGGAGCTGTTTTTT.

The chain carries TRBV28 and TRBJ2-3; D remains ambiguous. This CDR3 spans 13 amino acids. In germline, CDR1 is MDHEN, CDR2 SYDVKM. Trimming pared 3 bases from V and 1 base from J, leaving 5 bases between. CDR3 loop: CASSFRGTDTQYF. DNA for the CDR3: TGTGCCAGCAGTTTTAGAGGCACAGATACGCAGTATTTT.

This clone came up many times. This chain uses TRBV12-3 or TRBV12-4 with TRBJ1-2; D call uncertain. The CDR3 runs to 11 residues. V gave up 5 bases and J gave up 8 bases, with 9 bases separating them. CDR3 sequence: CASSSRTGYTF. The CDR3 DNA sequence: TGTGCCAGCAGTAGTCGGACCGGCTACACCTTC.

V gene TRBV6-5 combines with J gene TRBJ1-5, with 7 bases lining up with TRBD1. Germline trimming cut 5 bases from V and 5 bases from J; bases unmatched to any gene: 3. Germline lookup yields CDR1 MNHEY and CDR2 SVGAGI. CDR3 size: 13 residues. For the CDR3, the DNA is TGTGCCAGCAGTCCACAGGGGTATCAGCCCCAGCATTTT. Translated: CASSPQGYQPQHF.

J is TRBJ1-1 and V is TRBV4-2; D gene unclear. Between the trimmed V and J ends, which lost 1 base and 5 bases, there was a span of 20 bases. The germline V gene has CDR1 LGHNA and CDR2 YNFKEQ. The CDR3 is 17 residues long. Written as DNA, the CDR3 is TGTGCCAGCAGCCAAGCCATCACGGCTTCGGGAAGGACTGAAGCTTTCTTT. The encoded protein is CASSQAITASGRTEAFF.

CDR3 nucleotides: TGTGCCAGCAGCTTTACCCAGACTATTACAGATACGCAGTATTTT. Protein sequence: CASSFTQTITDTQYF. The rearrangement joins TRBV5-4 to TRBJ2-3; tentative D call: TRBD2 (5 bases). CDR1 is SGHNT and CDR2 is YYREEE in the germline V gene (reference sequence). The CDR3 is 15 amino acids. Trimming left V 2 bases short and J 3 bases short, with 13 bases between.

In this sample, this clone turned up once. This chain joins TRBV5-1 and TRBJ1-5, with D maybe TRBD1 (6 bases). Per germline, CDR1 SGHRS and CDR2 YFSETQ. The CDR3 totals 15 residues. The V end was cut by 0 bases, the J end by 6 bases, with 13 bases between. CDR3 residues: CASSLAGAPGQPQHF. The CDR3 DNA reads as TGCGCCAGCAGCTTGGCAGGGGCTCCTGGTCAGCCCCAGCATTTT. Filled out from reference TRBV5-1 and TRBJ1-5, the complete variable domain reads KAGVTQTPRYLIKTRGQQVTLSCSPISGHRSVSWYQQTPGQGLQFLFEYFSETQRNKGNFPGRFSGRQFSNSRSEMNVSTLELGDSALYLCASSLAGAPGQPQHFGDGTRLSIL.

CDR3 sequence reads: CASSEGQGEGNTIYF. CDR3 nucleotides: TGCGCCAGCAGTGAAGGTCAGGGAGAGGGAAACACCATATATTTT. This chain connects TRBV10-2 to TRBJ1-3, with D possibly matching TRBD1 (5 bases). Germline V lookup: CDR1 WSHSY, CDR2 SAAADI. The CDR3 loop spans 15 amino acids. V lost 3 bases to trimming and J lost 4 bases, with 13 bases between them.

CDR3 region: CASSQGGGGEAFF. The CDR3 DNA reads TGTGCCAGCAGCCAAGGTGGGGGAGGAGAAGCTTTCTTT. V gene TRBV3-1 (or the pseudogene TRBV3-2) combines with J gene TRBJ1-1; D is possibly TRBD1 (5 bases). Looked up from germline, CDR1 is LGHDT and CDR2 is YNNKEL (reference sequence). V was trimmed by 1 base and J by 8 bases, leaving 11 bases between them. The CDR3 spans 13 residues.

The V gene is TRBV27, the J gene TRBJ1-4; D is ambiguous. The germline V and J ends were trimmed by 3 bases and 8 bases, with 25 bases remaining between them. The CDR3 covers 18 residues. Per the germline V gene, CDR1 is MNHEY and CDR2 is SMNVEV (reference sequence). CDR3 sequence: CASSLQKGVGPPLEKLFF. CDR3 sequence (DNA): TGTGCCAGCAGTTTGCAAAAGGGTGTGGGTCCTCCGTTGGAAAAACTGTTTTTT.

The CDR3 coding sequence is TGTGCCAGCACCCAGGGGGGGGTTAACTATGGCTACACCTTC. Amino acid sequence: CASTQGGVNYGYTF. This chain uses TRBV28 with TRBJ1-2; 7 bases align to TRBD1. Losses at the gene ends were 7 bases for V and 1 base for J; bases not matched to a gene: 6. The germline CDR1 and CDR2 sequences are MDHEN and SYDVKM. The CDR3 contains 14 residues.

The rearrangement uses TRBV18 and TRBJ1-2; D possibly corresponds to TRBD1 (5 bases). Germline V gives CDR1 KGHSH, CDR2 LQKENI. The V and J ends lost 6 bases and 3 bases respectively, with 14 bases between them. CDR3 length: 14 amino acids. The CDR3 loop is CASSFRDGDYGYTF. As DNA, the CDR3 is TGTGCCAGCTCCTTCCGGGACGGGGACTATGGCTACACCTTC.

V gene TRBV5-6 combines with J gene TRBJ2-5; 7 nucleotides match TRBD2. The length of the CDR3 is 15 residues. With 0 bases clipped from V and 1 base from J, the junction kept 3 bases outside the gene matches. The germline V gene has CDR1 SGHDT and CDR2 YYEEEE. In nucleotides, the CDR3 is TGTGCCAGCAGCTTGGGTCCGGGGGGCCAAGAGACCCAGTACTTC. The encoded protein is CASSLGPGGQETQYF.

This sequence joins TRBV9 and TRBJ2-5; no definite D call. This CDR3 has 13 residues. The V end lost 7 bases, the J end lost 14 bases, and 24 bases lay between the germline ends. Looked up from germline, CDR1 is SGDLS and CDR2 is YYNGEE. This CDR3 reads CASSFDPHTMVYF. The CDR3 nucleotides are TGTGCCAGCTCCTTTGACCCGCACACTATGGTTTACTTC. The full variable domain, completed using reference TRBV9 and TRBJ2-5, is DSGVTQTPKHLITATGQRVTLRCSPRSGDLSVYWYQQSLDQGLQFLIQYYNGEERAKGNILERFSAQQFPDLHSELNLSSLELGDSALYFCASSFDPHTMVYFGPGTRLLVL.